The TCR beta chain under discussion was sequenced for a study of Ad26.COV2.S vaccination and SARS-CoV-2 variants. Overall study findings and caveats: Researchers reported similar non-spike TCR breadth in vaccine and placebo recipients. Higher spike-specific TCR breadth was found in vaccine recipients than in placebo recipients. A substantial breadth of spike-specific CD8+ and CD4+ T cell responses after vaccination has been reported. Breadth and depth estimates from TCRs may understate total T cell responses.

V lost 4 bases to trimming and J lost 3 bases, with 11 bases between them. This CDR3 is built from 15 residues. The V gene's germline CDR1 is SGDLS and CDR2 YYNGEE. TCRdb's copy holds only in-frame clones and misses some; the assay was immunoSEQ multiplex PCR. This table holds around 370,000 clones, roughly nine tenths found once. This clone appeared a single time. Its specificity is not known. The source was peripheral blood, collected after recovery from COVID-19. V usage is TRBV9 and J usage is TRBJ1-6; TRBD1 might be the D (6 bases). This clonotype originated in a human donor who had recovered from COVID-19. This CDR3 is CASSPRQVYNSPLHF. CDR3 nucleotides: TGTGCCAGCAGCCCCAGACAGGTCTATAATTCACCCCTCCACTTT.